Given below is one TCR beta chain in context. Its target is not known. Trimming took 4 bases from V and 11 from J; bases not matched to a gene: 9. The CDR3 extends over 14 amino acids. Germline CDR1 SNHLY, CDR2 FYNNEI. These data are taken from a study of blood T cells in healthy people across ages. Study findings and constraints: For the donors, CMV status was unknown and possibly confounded expanded clonotype changes.

Together with a sample-barcoded 5' primer, a J-beta primer mix was included in a second PCR lasting about 7 to 11 cycles. Using its own MiXCR run on the 5' RACE reads, TCRdb lists one record per CDR3 protein. The profile shows 1,500,000 or so distinct CDR3 sequences, approximately 42% of them singletons. The TCR comes from a woman aged 18-29 years in good health. V and J are TRBV2 and TRBJ2-5, with 11 nucleotides matching TRBD2. Material for sequencing was blood. The chain's CDR3 is CASSGGTSGFGQYF. Written as DNA, the CDR3 is TGTGCCAGCAGTGGCGGGACTAGCGGCTTTGGGCAGTACTTC.